The 6 T cell receptor beta chains below come from one sample, sequenced in a study of cytotoxic CD8 clonotypes in ibrutinib-treated CLL (dated by TCRdb to the early 2020s). What this sample's time point label stands for: less than 30 months on ibrutinib. The library relied on the immunoSEQ multiplex PCR assay. In TCRdb, the immuneACCESS table is reduced to in-frame sequences with V and J assigned. These tables do not hold every clone; where another copy was compared, an unresolved V gene accounts for under half, and the others remain unexplained. The sample data list around 70,000 clones, and approximately 87% of these were observed just once. About 39% of the sample is in the top ten clones. Sequenced material: PBMCs, taken after 24 months of ibrutinib treatment. All receptors come from a human donor with chronic lymphocytic leukemia.

This rearrangement joins TRBV7-3 to TRBJ2-5; possible D gene TRBD1, 5 bases. Per the germline V gene, CDR1 is SGHTA and CDR2 is FQGTGA. The CDR3 contains 13 residues. V was pared by 5 bases and J by 6 bases, with 13 bases between. The CDR3 DNA sequence: TGTGCCAGCAGCCAGACAGACGTGCAGACCCAGTACTTC. Translation gives CASSQTDVQTQYF.

This chain joins TRBV6-1 and TRBJ2-4, with D uncertain. CDR1 MNHNS and CDR2 SASEGT come from the germline V gene. Trimming removed 6 bases from V and 5 bases from J, with 8 bases in between. This CDR3 contains 12 residues. Here the CDR3 DNA reads TGTGCCAGCAGCTATAGTCAAAACATTCAGTACTTC. Amino acid sequence: CASSYSQNIQYF.

This sequence joins TRBV14 and TRBJ2-5; 10 bases map to TRBD2. CDR1 and CDR2 from the germline V gene are SGHDN and FVKESK. This CDR3 is built from 17 residues. V shed 3 bases and J 5 bases; nucleotides not matched to a gene: 12. The DNA for the CDR3 is TGTGCCAGCAGCCAGAAAGTAGTGCTAGCGGGAGCGGAGACCCAGTACTTC. It encodes CASSQKVVLAGAETQYF.

For the CDR3, the DNA is TGTGCCAGCAGCGTGAATACGGGAGTAGGAGAGACCCAGTACTTC. Translating it yields CASSVNTGVGETQYF. The rearrangement links TRBV9 to TRBJ2-5; a weak D match, TRBD2 (6 bases). The CDR3 runs to 15 residues. The V gene lost 2 bases and the J gene lost 4 bases, with 15 bases spanning the gap. Germline CDR1 is SGDLS and CDR2 is YYNGEE.

V and J are TRBV30 and TRBJ1-3; perhaps TRBD1 as D (5 bases). Germline V gene sequence: CDR1 GTSNPN, CDR2 SVGIG (reference sequence). Trimming cost V 3 bases and J 0 bases, with 6 bases left between them. This CDR3 contains 13 residues. CDR3 sequence (DNA): TGTGCCTGGAGAGGGACCTCTGGAAACACCATATATTTT. Protein: CAWRGTSGNTIYF.

The chain employs TRBV4-2 and TRBJ2-5; D may be TRBD2 (5 bases). This CDR3 is 17 amino acids long. The germline V gene encodes CDR1 LGHNA and CDR2 YNFKEQ. V shed 5 bases and J shed 5 bases, with 24 bases lying between them. The CDR3 region is CASSYLPSGDPRETQYF. DNA for the CDR3: TGTGCCAGCAGCTACCTCCCGAGCGGAGACCCTCGGGAGACCCAGTACTTC.